This passage covers 18 T cell receptor beta chains from one sample sequenced in a study of follicular helper T cells after annual influenza vaccination. Profiled with immunoSEQ multiplex PCR; TCRdb holds only in-frame clones, not every one. The profile shows 8,000 to 11,000 clones, roughly 80% of them singletons. Time point denoted: 2015-2016 season, 7 days after influenza vaccination. The sequenced sample was CXCR5- memory CD4+ T cells sorted from blood, obtained 7 days after influenza vaccination. The receptors were sampled from an adult who received the influenza vaccine.

This clone was detected once. The chain has TRBV7-2 and TRBJ2-3, with a possible D match to TRBD1 (6 bases). V was pared by 4 bases and J by 5 bases, with 13 bases between. The germline V gene has CDR1 SGHTA and CDR2 FQGNSA. There are 14 residues in the CDR3. Here the CDR3 reads CASSSLTGQDTQYF. CDR3 bases: TGTGCCAGCAGCTCCTTAACAGGGCAAGATACGCAGTATTTT.

The chain joins TRBV7-8 to TRBJ2-7, with TRBD2 matching over 10 bases. The CDR3 covers 15 residues. CDR1 is SGHVS and CDR2 is FQNEAQ in the germline V gene. V shed 5 bases and J 3 bases; nucleotides not matched to a gene: 7. CDR3 bases: TGTGCCAGCAGCATTATAGCGGGGGGAGTCTACGAGCAGTACTTC. Protein product: CASSIIAGGVYEQYF.

The J gene is TRBJ1-2, the V gene TRBV5-8; 7 nucleotides line up with TRBD1. The germline gives CDR1 SGHTS, CDR2 YDEGEE. The V segment lost 0 bases and the J segment 0 bases; nucleotides outside the gene matches: 11. This CDR3 contains 18 residues. CDR3 amino acids: CASSLVSGDSPANYGYTF. DNA for the CDR3: TGTGCCAGCAGCTTGGTATCAGGGGACAGCCCAGCTAACTATGGCTACACCTTC.

The V call is TRBV19, the J call TRBJ1-6; D is unclear. Germline CDR1 and CDR2: LNHDA and SQIVND (reference sequence). V lost 5 bases and J lost 6, with 8 bases in between. The CDR3 totals 13 residues. CDR3 amino acids: CASSPYGNSPLHF. In DNA, the CDR3 is TGTGCCAGTAGTCCTTACGGTAATTCACCCCTCCACTTT.

The chain is built from TRBV9 and TRBJ2-2; D is unclear. CDR3 length: 13 amino acids. V lost 0 bases and J 7 bases, leaving 7 bases between the germline ends. Germline V lookup: CDR1 SGDLS, CDR2 YYNGEE. The CDR3 bases are TGTGCCAGCAGCGTAGGAGTTAGCGGGGAGCTGTTTTTT. Its translation: CASSVGVSGELFF.

The rearrangement uses TRBV5-4 and TRBJ2-3, with D tentatively TRBD1 or TRBD2 (6 bases each). Germline lookup yields CDR1 SGHNT and CDR2 YYREEE (reference sequence). Trimming shortened V by 0 bases and J by 5 bases, and 10 bases separated the two germline ends. CDR3 length equals 14 residues. The CDR3 is CASSLGGGQDTQYF. The CDR3 region has the DNA TGTGCCAGCAGCTTGGGAGGGGGGCAAGATACGCAGTATTTT.

V gene TRBV7-8 combines with J gene TRBJ2-3; TRBD1 aligns across 8 bases. CDR1 SGHVS and CDR2 FQNEAQ come from the germline V gene. Trimming cost V 8 bases and J 4 bases; bases outside gene matches: 5. The CDR3 contains 13 residues. The CDR3, as DNA: TGTGCCAGCGGACAGGGTATTGCAGATACGCAGTATTTT. This gives the protein CASGQGIADTQYF.

J is TRBJ2-7 and V is TRBV5-4, with D hard to call. CDR3 length: 13 amino acids. CDR1 is SGHNT, CDR2 YYREEE, per germline (reference sequence). Trimming pared 0 bases from V and 5 bases from J, leaving 9 bases between. The CDR3 is CASSLDSTDEQYF. CDR3 nucleotides: TGTGCCAGCAGCTTGGATAGCACGGACGAGCAGTACTTC.

The V call is TRBV14, the J call TRBJ2-1, with 8 bases lining up with TRBD1. CDR3 size: 17 residues. With 4 bases clipped from V and 5 bases from J, the junction kept 13 bases outside the gene matches. The germline V gene encodes CDR1 SGHDN and CDR2 FVKESK. CDR3 sequence reads: CASSRYWTGSNNNEQFF. As DNA, the CDR3 is TGTGCCAGCAGCCGATATTGGACAGGGAGTAATAACAATGAGCAGTTCTTC.

The gene calls are TRBV2 and TRBJ1-2; D ambiguous. The CDR3 totals 14 residues. CDR1 and CDR2 from the germline V gene are SNHLY and FYNNEI. V lost 3 bases and J 4 bases, leaving 12 bases between the germline ends. The CDR3 sequence is CASSDRLSGYGYTF. In DNA form, the CDR3 reads TGTGCCAGCAGTGACCGGCTGTCTGGCTATGGCTACACCTTC.

This rearrangement joins TRBV7-9 to TRBJ1-4; TRBD1 aligns across 10 bases. After removal of 5 bases from V and 6 bases from J, the junction contained 3 bases not matched to a gene. Germline assignment: CDR1 SEHNR and CDR2 FQNEAQ (reference sequence). The CDR3 loop spans 14 amino acids. In DNA form, the CDR3 reads TGTGCCAGCAGCCCCGGGACAGGGGATGAAAAACTGTTTTTT. Translated: CASSPGTGDEKLFF.

This chain links TRBV7-9 with TRBJ2-7; the D gene could be TRBD1 or TRBD2 (5 bases each). The CDR3 has 12 residues. The germline V and J ends were trimmed by 6 bases and 5 bases, with 11 bases remaining between them. Germline values: CDR1 SEHNR, CDR2 FQNEAQ (reference sequence). The CDR3 here is CASSRRGDEQYF. For the CDR3, the DNA is TGTGCCAGCAGTCGCCGAGGGGACGAGCAGTACTTC.

This clone has just a few counts. The gene calls are TRBV27 and TRBJ2-7; D gene ambiguous. This CDR3 has 12 residues. V was clipped by 5 bases and J by 2 bases, with 7 bases between them. In germline, CDR1 is MNHEY, CDR2 SMNVEV (reference sequence). Written as DNA, the CDR3 is TGTGCCAGCAGTATGACCCCCTACGAGCAGTACTTC. Protein sequence: CASSMTPYEQYF.

The rearrangement uses TRBV6-9 and TRBJ1-6; TRBD1 might be the D (6 bases). CDR1 and CDR2 (germline): MNHGY, SVAAGI. This CDR3 is 15 amino acids long. V shed 2 bases and J shed 7 bases, with 12 bases lying between them. The CDR3 bases are TGTGCCAGCAGTTATCCTGGACAGCAAAATTCACCCCTCCACTTT. This gives the protein CASSYPGQQNSPLHF.

The chain carries TRBV18 and TRBJ1-5; a weak D match, TRBD1 (6 bases). The V end lost 0 bases, the J end lost 5 bases, and 11 bases lay between the germline ends. CDR1 is KGHSH, CDR2 LQKENI, per germline. The CDR3 sequence is 15 residues long. The DNA for the CDR3 is TGTGCCAGCTCACCACCGTCGGGGGGCGATCAGCCCCAGCATTTT. Its translation: CASSPPSGGDQPQHF.

V usage is TRBV28 and J usage is TRBJ1-6, with D possibly matching TRBD1 (6 bases). Germline V gives CDR1 MDHEN, CDR2 SYDVKM. V dropped 5 bases and J dropped 0 bases, with 11 bases sitting between them. The CDR3 has 16 residues. CDR3 bases: TGTGCCAGCAGTCTAGACAGGCGCTCCTATAATTCACCCCTCCACTTT. It encodes CASSLDRRSYNSPLHF.

The rearrangement links TRBV18 to TRBJ1-1, with D possibly TRBD1 on 5 matching bases. CDR1 is KGHSH and CDR2 is LQKENI in the germline V gene. Trimming removed 2 bases from V and 5 bases from J, with 15 bases in between. The CDR3 has 15 amino acids. The chain's CDR3 is CASSPVFVRGTEAFF. CDR3 sequence (DNA): TGTGCCAGCTCACCAGTCTTCGTGCGGGGGACTGAAGCTTTCTTT.

V and J are TRBV27 and TRBJ2-2; 8 bases are a match to TRBD1. CDR1 and CDR2 from the germline V gene are MNHEY and SMNVEV (reference sequence). The CDR3 extends over 15 amino acids. The junction had 2 bases not matched to a gene; V was cut back by 3 bases and J by 2 bases. The CDR3 spells CASSFRGQNTGELFF. CDR3 nucleotide sequence: TGTGCCAGCAGTTTCAGGGGGCAAAACACCGGGGAGCTGTTTTTT.